Presented here are 2 T cell receptor beta chains from one specimen sequenced in a study of T cell responses to AZD1222 COVID-19 vaccine. Here immunoSEQ multiplex PCR was the method, and the copy in TCRdb shows in-frame clones only, minus some. This sample carries some 120,000 clones, around 86% of them seen once, and the ten largest clones take around 3%. This sample comprised peripheral blood, obtained 28 days after the second AZD1222 dose. Receptor source: an adult who received the AZD1222 COVID-19 vaccine.

The rearrangement joins TRBV11-3 to TRBJ2-1; perhaps TRBD1 as D (5 bases). This CDR3 is 14 amino acids long. Germline-derived CDR1 and CDR2 are SGHNT and YENEEA. The ends were cut back, 4 bases at V and 5 bases at J, with 12 bases in the middle. CDR3 sequence: CASSSTRQHNEQFF. CDR3 DNA sequence: TGTGCCAGCAGCTCGACCAGACAGCACAATGAGCAGTTCTTC.

The chain uses TRBV11-2 and TRBJ2-3, with 9 bases aligning to TRBD2. The CDR3 loop spans 15 amino acids. V dropped 6 bases and J dropped 2; count of bases not matched to a gene: 6. In germline, CDR1 is SGHAT, CDR2 FQNNGV. The CDR3 is CASRAGTSFTDTQYF. Here the CDR3 DNA reads TGTGCCAGCAGAGCCGGGACTAGCTTCACAGATACGCAGTATTTT. The full variable domain, completed using reference TRBV11-2 and TRBJ2-3, is EAGVAQSPRYKIIEKRQSVAFWCNPISGHATLYWYQQILGQGPKLLIQFQNNGVVDDSQLPKDRFSAERLKGVDSTLKIQPAKLEDSAVYLCASRAGTSFTDTQYFGPGTRLTVL.